This TCR beta chain is from a study of blood T cell repertoires in COVID-19. Study overall: PBMCs, B-cell-depleted T cells, or T cells provided the cDNA or gDNA that made up the material.

The protocol was immunoSEQ multiplex PCR, while the TCRdb copy is restricted to in-frame clones and leaves out a portion. The sample yields 450,000 to 500,000 clones, more than 85% seen once. Those enrolled, adults aged about 18 to 89 years, came from around 24 US areas. Resolution of symptoms, clearance, or two negative PCRs was present in recovered Cohort 3 donors. V lost 3 bases, J lost 7 bases, and 16 bases lay in between. This CDR3 comprises 15 residues. CDR1 LNHDA and CDR2 SQIVND come from the germline V gene (reference sequence). V usage is TRBV19 and J usage is TRBJ1-5, with D possibly TRBD1 on 5 matching bases. Sequenced input: PBMCs or T cells enriched from blood (not recorded which). This receptor was identified in a woman aged 60 to 75 who had recovered from COVID-19. DNA for the CDR3: TGTGCCAGTAGTATTTTCTCCGAAAGGGGACAGCCCCAGCATTTT. This gives the protein CASSIFSERGQPQHF. Filled out from reference TRBV19 and TRBJ1-5, the complete variable domain reads DGGITQSPKYLFRKEGQNVTLSCEQNLNHDAMYWYRQDPGQGLRLIYYSQIVNDFQKGDIAEGYSVSREKKESFPLTVTSAQKNPTAFYLCASSIFSERGQPQHFGDGTRLSIL.